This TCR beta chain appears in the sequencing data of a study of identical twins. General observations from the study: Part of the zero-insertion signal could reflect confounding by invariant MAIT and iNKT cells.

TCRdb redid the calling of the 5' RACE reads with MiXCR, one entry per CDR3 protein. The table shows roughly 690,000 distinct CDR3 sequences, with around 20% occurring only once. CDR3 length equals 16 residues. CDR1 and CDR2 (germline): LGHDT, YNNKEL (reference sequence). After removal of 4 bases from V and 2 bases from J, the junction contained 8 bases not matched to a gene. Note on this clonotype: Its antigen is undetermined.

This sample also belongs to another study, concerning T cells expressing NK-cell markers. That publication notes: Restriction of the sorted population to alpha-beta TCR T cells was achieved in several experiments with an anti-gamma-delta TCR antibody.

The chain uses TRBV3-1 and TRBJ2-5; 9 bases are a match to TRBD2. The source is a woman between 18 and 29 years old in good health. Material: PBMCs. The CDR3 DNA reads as TGTGCCAGCAGCCGTCTGCGGGGGGGCCCACAAGAGACCCAGTACTTC. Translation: CASSRLRGGPQETQYF.